Within the sample, the clone carrying this TCR beta chain is large (0.1 to 1%). What it binds is unknown. Trimming removed 5 bases at V and 0 bases at J, with 9 bases between. The V gene's germline CDR1 is ENHRY and CDR2 SYGVKD. CDR3 size: 14 residues. TRB was amplified from about 240-490 ng of blood genomic DNA. Multiplex PCR with BIOMED2 TRB-A/B primer pools amplified TRB rearrangements. TCRdb independently ran MiXCR on the multiplex PCR reads; one entry per CDR3 protein. The sample lists 550 to 600 distinct CDR3 sequences, 20% to 25% seen once, with 36% in the top ten. The data are from a study of T and B cells in COVID-19 patients. Study information: Peripheral blood came from COVID-19 patients with active infection or after recovery. Critical illness requiring mechanical ventilation or extracorporeal membrane oxygenation affected 12 of 20 active-infection patients. Findings and limits, study-wide: Patients with COVID-19 reportedly showed strongly skewed T cell receptor beta variable and joining gene usage. At recovery TRB diversity and richness exceeded healthy donors, after highly clonal active COVID-19 repertoires.

The V and J genes are TRBV10-3 and TRBJ2-3; perhaps TRBD1 as D (7 bases). The receptor was derived from a human donor with active COVID-19. Material for sequencing was blood. CDR3 nucleotide sequence: TGTGCCATCAGTCCAGGGGGGAGCACAGATACGCAGTATTTT. This translates into CAISPGGSTDTQYF.